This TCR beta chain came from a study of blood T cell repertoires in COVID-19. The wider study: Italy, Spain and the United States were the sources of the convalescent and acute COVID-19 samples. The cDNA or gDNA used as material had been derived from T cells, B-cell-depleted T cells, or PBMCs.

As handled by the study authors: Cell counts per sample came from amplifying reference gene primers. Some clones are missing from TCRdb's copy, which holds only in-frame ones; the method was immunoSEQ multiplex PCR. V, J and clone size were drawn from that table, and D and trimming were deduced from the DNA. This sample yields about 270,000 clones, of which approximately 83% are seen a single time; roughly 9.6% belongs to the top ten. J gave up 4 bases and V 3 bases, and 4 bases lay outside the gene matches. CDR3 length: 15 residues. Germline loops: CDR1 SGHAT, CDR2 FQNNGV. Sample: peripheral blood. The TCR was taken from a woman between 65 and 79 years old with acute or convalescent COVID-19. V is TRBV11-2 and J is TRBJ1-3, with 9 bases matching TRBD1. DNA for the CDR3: TGTGCCAGCAGCTTCGGACAGGGGAGAGGAAACACCATATATTTT. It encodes CASSFGQGRGNTIYF.